These 26 T cell receptor beta chains came from one sample sequenced in a study of blood T cell repertoires in COVID-19. Clones were sequenced by immunoSEQ multiplex PCR, and TCRdb holds only the in-frame ones, with some missing. The sample has about 210,000 clones, roughly 84% seen once. The sequenced sample was peripheral blood. The receptors shown here come from a woman aged 80 or older with COVID-19, enrolled during active disease.

This clone has a handful of counts. The V and J genes are TRBV30 and TRBJ1-5; D is perhaps TRBD1 (6 bases). The V end was cut by 7 bases, the J end by 4 bases, with 11 bases between. This CDR3 contains 12 residues. The germline V gene has CDR1 GTSNPN and CDR2 SVGIG (reference sequence). As DNA, the CDR3 is TGTGCCTCTACAGGGCAGAATCAGCCCCAGCATTTT. Translated: CASTGQNQPQHF.

CDR3 region: CSVGGQPSDYTF. The CDR3, as DNA: TGCAGCGTTGGGGGACAGCCTAGTGACTACACCTTC. The chain is built from TRBV29-1 and TRBJ1-2; 7 bases line up with TRBD1. This CDR3 has 12 amino acids. Germline loops: CDR1 SQVTM, CDR2 ANQGSEA. V lost 4 bases, J lost 10 bases, and 9 bases stayed unmatched.

The V and J genes are TRBV24-1 and TRBJ2-5; TRBD1 agrees at 11 bases. Losses at the gene ends were 7 bases for V and 4 bases for J; bases not matched to a gene: 7. In germline, CDR1 is KGHDR, CDR2 SFDVKD. The length of the CDR3 is 15 residues. CDR3 sequence reads: CATSQTGTGGETQYF. Written as DNA, the CDR3 is TGTGCCACCAGCCAAACCGGGACAGGGGGAGAGACCCAGTACTTC.

The chain carries TRBV7-2 and TRBJ2-1, with TRBD2 matching over 9 bases. Per the germline V gene, CDR1 is SGHTA and CDR2 is FQGNSA. The CDR3 contains 16 residues. V shed 0 bases, J shed 2 bases, and the junction held 2 bases outside the gene matches. The CDR3 nucleotides are TGTGCCAGCAGCTTAGCCGGCGGGGGGGCCTACAATGAGCAGTTCTTC. Its translation: CASSLAGGGAYNEQFF.

The chain uses TRBV5-1 and TRBJ2-2, with 7 bases lining up with TRBD1. Unmatched junction bases numbered 8, after V lost 4 bases and J lost 2 bases. Germline values: CDR1 SGHRS, CDR2 YFSETQ. This CDR3 has 16 residues. CDR3 sequence reads: CASSTSTGKNTGELFF. CDR3 DNA: TGCGCCAGCAGCACCTCGACAGGGAAAAACACCGGGGAGCTGTTTTTT. The full variable domain, rest sourced from reference TRBV5-1 and TRBJ2-2, is KAGVTQTPRYLIKTRGQQVTLSCSPISGHRSVSWYQQTPGQGLQFLFEYFSETQRNKGNFPGRFSGRQFSNSRSEMNVSTLELGDSALYLCASSTSTGKNTGELFFGEGSRLTVL.

The chain links TRBV7-2 to TRBJ2-3; 8 positions agree with TRBD2. The CDR3 is made up of 15 amino acids. The J segment lost 5 bases and the V segment lost 4 bases, leaving 8 bases of the junction unmatched. Germline V gives CDR1 SGHTA, CDR2 FQGNSA. In DNA form, the CDR3 reads TGTGCCAGCAGCTACCCCGGGACTAGTCTAGATACGCAGTATTTT. It translates to CASSYPGTSLDTQYF.

This clone was seen a few times. This chain uses TRBV5-5 with TRBJ2-5; possible D gene TRBD1, 5 bases. From germline, CDR1 is SGHKS and CDR2 YYEKEE (reference sequence). Trimming stripped 4 bases from V and 0 bases from J, with 10 bases between. The CDR3 is 14 amino acids. As DNA, the CDR3 is TGTGCCAGCAGCCGGACATTAAACCAAGAGACCCAGTACTTC. Encoded protein: CASSRTLNQETQYF.

This clone was detected a few times. This chain joins TRBV5-6 and TRBJ1-2, with a weak D call TRBD1 (5 bases). The CDR3 spans 13 residues. Germline V lookup: CDR1 SGHDT, CDR2 YYEEEE. Trimming left V 4 bases short and J 4 bases short, with 11 bases between. The CDR3 bases are TGTGCCAGCAGCCCCGGACACAGCTATGGCTACACCTTC. Its translation: CASSPGHSYGYTF.

The gene calls are TRBV6-5 and TRBJ1-1; D is undetermined. The CDR3 spans 15 residues. Trimming cost V 5 bases and J 1 base, with 14 bases left between them. Germline V lookup: CDR1 MNHEY, CDR2 SVGAGI. The chain's CDR3 is CASSKQSLWNTEAFF. In DNA form, the CDR3 reads TGTGCCAGCAGTAAACAGTCTCTTTGGAACACTGAAGCTTTCTTT.

This clone has more than one count but fewer than ten. The CDR3 loop reads CASSSTESSYEQYV. CDR3 bases: TGTGCCAGCAGTTCGACAGAAAGCTCCTACGAGCAGTACGTC. The chain links TRBV6-5 to TRBJ2-7; possible D gene TRBD1, 5 bases. CDR3 size: 14 residues. V was clipped by 4 bases and J by 0 bases, with 10 bases between them. Germline V gene data show CDR1 as MNHEY and CDR2 as SVGAGI.

CDR3: CASSISGISNQPQHF. The CDR3 DNA reads TGTGCCAGTAGTATATCAGGTATTAGCAATCAGCCCCAGCATTTT. The rearrangement uses TRBV19 and TRBJ1-5, with D hard to call. V lost 2 bases and J 0 bases, leaving 8 bases between the germline ends. Germline V gives CDR1 LNHDA, CDR2 SQIVND (reference sequence). The CDR3 runs 15 residues.

The V gene is TRBV9, the J gene TRBJ2-1, with TRBD2 as a possible D gene (6 bases). CDR3 length equals 16 residues. V gave up 0 bases and J gave up 3 bases, with 13 bases separating them. The germline V gene encodes CDR1 SGDLS and CDR2 YYNGEE. The CDR3 is CASSVAPGGYYNEQFF. CDR3 DNA sequence: TGTGCCAGCAGCGTAGCCCCTGGGGGGTACTACAATGAGCAGTTCTTC. The variable domain in full, with the rest retrieved from reference TRBV9 and TRBJ2-1, is DSGVTQTPKHLITATGQRVTLRCSPRSGDLSVYWYQQSLDQGLQFLIQYYNGEERAKGNILERFSAQQFPDLHSELNLSSLELGDSALYFCASSVAPGGYYNEQFFGPGTRLTVL.

This chain connects TRBV6-6 to TRBJ1-3, with D possibly TRBD1 on 5 matching bases. Germline CDR1 reads MNHNY; CDR2 reads SVGAGI (reference sequence). Deletions cut 5 bases from V and 4 bases from J, with 15 bases between. The CDR3 extends over 15 amino acids. The CDR3 region has the DNA TGTGCCAGCAGTCAACCGGGGGGGTTGGGAAACACCATATATTTT. Amino acid sequence: CASSQPGGLGNTIYF.

This clone came up once. V gene TRBV6-2 or TRBV6-3 combines with J gene TRBJ2-4; D possibly corresponds to TRBD2 (6 bases). The CDR3 runs to 16 residues. Trimming removed 3 bases from V and 0 bases from J, with 12 bases in between. Germline V gives CDR1 MNHEY, CDR2 SVGEGT. CDR3: CASSYGGDVAKNIQYF. The CDR3 DNA is TGTGCCAGCAGTTATGGCGGGGACGTAGCCAAAAACATTCAGTACTTC.

The chain carries TRBV5-1 and TRBJ2-3; 7 positions agree with TRBD1. The trim removed 3 bases at V and 5 bases at J, leaving 12 bases unmatched. Per germline, CDR1 SGHRS and CDR2 YFSETQ. This CDR3 comprises 16 residues. For the CDR3, the DNA is TGCGCCAGCAGCTCTCTGACAGGGATGGGGAAAGATACGCAGTATTTT. This translates into CASSSLTGMGKDTQYF.

The chain uses TRBV18 and TRBJ2-2, with 9 bases identical to TRBD1. V was pared by 0 bases and J by 5 bases, with 1 base of the junction left unmatched. The CDR3 contains 15 residues. Germline V gives CDR1 KGHSH, CDR2 LQKENI. CDR3 loop: CASSPPTGGTGELFF. CDR3 nucleotides: TGTGCCAGCTCACCACCGACAGGGGGGACCGGGGAGCTGTTTTTT.

V and J are TRBV6-6 and TRBJ1-1; 10 nucleotides match TRBD1. Unmatched junction bases numbered 2, after V lost 2 bases and J lost 8 bases. Germline assignment: CDR1 MNHNY and CDR2 SVGAGI (reference sequence). The CDR3 spans 13 residues. The DNA for the CDR3 is TGTGCCAGCAGTTACGAGACAGGGGGCGAAGCTTTCTTT. Translating it yields CASSYETGGEAFF.

This clone has more than one count but fewer than ten. Other DNA sequences of this sample code for an identical CDR3. V gene TRBV5-6 combines with J gene TRBJ1-4, with D tentatively TRBD1 (6 bases). The germline CDR1 and CDR2 sequences are SGHDT and YYEEEE. CDR3 length: 14 amino acids. V was pared by 4 bases and J by 8 bases, with 15 bases between. The DNA for the CDR3 is TGTGCCAGCAGCCCGCAGGGGAGAGAGGAAAAACTGTTTTTT. As protein: CASSPQGREEKLFF.

The V and J genes are TRBV19 and TRBJ1-1; D may be TRBD1 (5 bases). This CDR3 has 15 residues. Trimming pared 3 bases from V and 4 bases from J, leaving 15 bases between. CDR1 and CDR2 from the germline V gene are LNHDA and SQIVND (reference sequence). CDR3 loop: CASSIFGGFGTEAFF. In nucleotides, the CDR3 is TGTGCCAGTAGTATCTTTGGGGGGTTCGGCACTGAAGCTTTCTTT.

The chain employs TRBV21-1 and TRBJ2-5; the DNA was not used to check the table's D call, TRBD1. TRBV21-1 is marked as a pseudogene. The CDR3 is 16 residues long. CDR3 loop: CASSNWGDRDIPAQYF. CDR3 nucleotide sequence: TGTGCCAGCAGCAATTGGGGGGACAGGGATATCCCAGCCCAGTACTTC.

V and J are TRBV6-5 and TRBJ1-1; unclear D gene. The CDR3 totals 15 residues. V was pared by 7 bases and J by 0 bases, with 15 bases between. CDR1 is MNHEY and CDR2 is SVGAGI in the germline V gene. The chain's CDR3 is CASKVSGAMNTEAFF. The DNA for the CDR3 is TGTGCCAGCAAGGTTTCAGGTGCCATGAACACTGAAGCTTTCTTT.

The chain carries TRBV7-9 and TRBJ2-2; D is possibly TRBD2 (6 bases). The V gene lost 7 bases and the J gene lost 5 bases, with 17 bases spanning the gap. CDR1 is SEHNR, CDR2 FQNEAQ, per germline (reference sequence). The CDR3 runs 15 residues. CDR3 protein: CASNSKAGYTGELFF. The CDR3 bases are TGTGCCAGCAACTCAAAGGCGGGGTATACCGGGGAGCTGTTTTTT.

The table lists this clone with a few counts. This chain connects TRBV10-2 to TRBJ1-6, with a tentative D call TRBD1 (6 bases). V lost 6 bases to trimming and J lost 12 bases, with 21 bases between them. Germline V gene lookup returns CDR1 WSHSY and CDR2 SAAADI. This CDR3 spans 15 amino acids. The CDR3 nucleotides read TGCGCCAGCAGCCTGGAATTGGGGACATGGGAACCCCTCCACTTT. Its translation: CASSLELGTWEPLHF.

The rearrangement uses TRBV4-2 and TRBJ2-1, with 9 bases identical to TRBD1. Unmatched junction bases numbered 8, after V lost 2 bases and J lost 6 bases. The CDR3 totals 16 residues. Germline values: CDR1 LGHNA, CDR2 YNFKEQ. The DNA of the CDR3 is TGTGCCAGCAGCCAACTCCGGGACAGGGTATTCAATGAGCAGTTCTTC. The encoded protein is CASSQLRDRVFNEQFF.

V usage is TRBV19 and J usage is TRBJ1-4; possibly TRBD1 for D (6 bases). V was clipped by 7 bases and J by 8 bases, with 14 bases between them. Germline values: CDR1 LNHDA, CDR2 SQIVND (reference sequence). The CDR3 is 13 amino acids. CDR3 in amino acids: CASMGGAEEKLFF. The CDR3, as DNA: TGTGCCAGTATGGGGGGGGCCGAAGAAAAACTGTTTTTT.

The rearrangement links TRBV3-1 (or the pseudogene TRBV3-2) to TRBJ1-6; no reliable D call. The CDR3 loop spans 15 amino acids. Trimming cost V 0 bases and J 7 bases, with 10 bases left between them. In germline, CDR1 is LGHDT, CDR2 YNNKEL (reference sequence). CDR3 sequence (DNA): TGTGCCAGCAGCCAAGAGATGAGGAGGAATTCACCCCTCCACTTT. This gives the protein CASSQEMRRNSPLHF.